The next 26 T cell receptor beta chains were all read from a single sample in a study of Tregs in tolerant kidney transplant recipients. TCRdb keeps only in-frame clones here, not all; method: immunoSEQ multiplex PCR. The top ten hold approximately 0.5% of the sample, which has about 94,000 clones, approximately 93% seen once. The source material was CD4+ T cells from blood, sampled before the transplant. The receptor source for this set is a human donor who received a combined kidney and bone marrow transplant.

The rearrangement joins TRBV7-6 to TRBJ2-7; TRBD2 is a possible D gene (5 bases). The CDR3 is 14 amino acids. CDR1 is SGHVS and CDR2 is FNYEAQ in the germline V gene. The V end was cut by 8 bases, the J end by 2 bases, with 16 bases between. The CDR3 loop is CASAVGSTAYEQYF. CDR3 sequence (DNA): TGTGCCAGCGCAGTGGGGAGTACGGCCTACGAGCAGTACTTC.

The chain links TRBV7-2 to TRBJ1-3, with 8 bases that match TRBD1. This CDR3 region has 16 residues. Germline lookup yields CDR1 SGHTA and CDR2 FQGNSA. The V gene end was trimmed by 6 bases and the J gene end by 0 bases; junction bases not matched to a gene: 7. The CDR3 DNA follows: TGTGCCAGCAGTTTATCCGACAGGGGCTCTGGAAACACCATATATTTT. This sequence encodes CASSLSDRGSGNTIYF.

This chain links TRBV27 with TRBJ1-2, with TRBD1 matching 9 bases. This CDR3 has 14 amino acids. Germline CDR1 MNHEY, CDR2 SMNVEV (reference sequence). The J segment lost 1 base and the V segment lost 5 bases, leaving 2 bases of the junction unmatched. The CDR3 sequence is CASSTGGHNYGYTF. CDR3 sequence (DNA): TGTGCCAGCAGTACAGGGGGCCATAACTATGGCTACACCTTC.

The chain recombines TRBV6-1 with TRBJ1-5; the D is unclear. The germline CDR1 and CDR2 sequences are MNHNS and SASEGT. V dropped 7 bases and J dropped 1 base, with 11 bases sitting between them. The CDR3 totals 14 residues. The CDR3 bases are TGTGCCAGCAATCGTGGGCAGAGCAATCAGCCCCAGCATTTT. Amino acid sequence: CASNRGQSNQPQHF.

The rearrangement joins TRBV7-3 to TRBJ1-5; 8 nucleotides agree with TRBD1. CDR3 length: 15 residues. Germline values: CDR1 SGHTA, CDR2 FQGTGA. Losses at the gene ends were 5 bases for V and 2 bases for J; bases not matched to a gene: 5. The CDR3 nucleotides read TGTGCCAGCAGCCCTCAGGGACAGGGCAATCAGCCCCAGCATTTT. Its translation: CASSPQGQGNQPQHF.

This clone has a single count. This chain joins TRBV5-6 and TRBJ2-5; D is possibly TRBD1 (5 bases). This CDR3 has 13 residues. The ends were cut back, 0 bases at V and 2 bases at J, with 5 bases in the middle. CDR1 is SGHDT, CDR2 YYEEEE, per germline. CDR3 sequence (DNA): TGTGCCAGCAGCTTGGGACAGCAAGAGACCCAGTACTTC. Translation gives CASSLGQQETQYF.

The chain has TRBV7-2 and TRBJ2-1; 8 bases fit TRBD2. The length of the CDR3 is 17 residues. From germline, CDR1 is SGHTA and CDR2 FQGNSA. V was pared by 5 bases and J by 5 bases, with 14 bases of the junction left unmatched. CDR3 protein: CASSRLLVAGYDNEQFF. The CDR3 coding sequence is TGTGCCAGCAGCCGGCTTCTGGTAGCGGGGTACGACAATGAGCAGTTCTTC.

The chain links TRBV28 to TRBJ2-7, with 9 positions matching TRBD1. From germline, CDR1 is MDHEN and CDR2 SYDVKM. V was clipped by 7 bases and J by 1 base; unmatched bases: 5. The CDR3 is 14 amino acids. CDR3 loop: CASIGTGSSYEQYF. In DNA, the CDR3 is TGTGCCAGCATTGGGACAGGGAGTTCCTACGAGCAGTACTTC.

The chain recombines TRBV5-8 with TRBJ1-5; D gene uncertain. This CDR3 is 13 amino acids long. Germline CDR1 is SGHTS and CDR2 is YDEGEE. The V end was cut by 4 bases, the J end by 9 bases, with 14 bases between. CDR3 protein: CASSPSLGRPQHF. The DNA for the CDR3 is TGTGCCAGCAGCCCTAGCTTGGGTAGGCCCCAGCATTTT.

The table lists this clone with a count of one. The V call is TRBV6-5, the J call TRBJ2-7, with 7 bases lining up with TRBD1. The CDR3 runs to 16 residues. The germline gives CDR1 MNHEY, CDR2 SVGAGI. V lost 4 bases and J lost 6; bases outside the gene matches: 15. CDR3 coding DNA: TGTGCCAGCAGTTCACAAAAAACAGGGGCTTCGATCGAGCAGTACTTC. It codes for CASSSQKTGASIEQYF.

The chain recombines TRBV19 with TRBJ1-2; D unclear. This CDR3 has 13 amino acids. From germline, CDR1 is LNHDA and CDR2 SQIVND (reference sequence). The V gene lost 6 bases and the J gene lost 2 bases, with 10 bases spanning the gap. The CDR3 DNA sequence: TGTGCCAGTAGACTCGACTCGAACTATGGCTACACCTTC. This codes for CASRLDSNYGYTF.

J is TRBJ2-4 and V is TRBV11-3, with D maybe TRBD1 (5 bases). Trimming shortened V by 8 bases and J by 0 bases, and 8 bases separated the two germline ends. The CDR3 spans 13 residues. The germline gives CDR1 SGHNT, CDR2 YENEEA. The CDR3 coding sequence is TGTGCCAGCCAGGGCCTAGCCAAAAACATTCAGTACTTC. This sequence encodes CASQGLAKNIQYF.

The chain links TRBV29-1 to TRBJ2-5; D might be TRBD2 (5 bases). Germline V CDR1 and CDR2: SQVTM, ANQGSEA. The length of the CDR3 is 12 residues. V dropped 4 bases and J dropped 4 bases, with 10 bases sitting between them. CDR3 amino acids: CSVGTFGETQYF. Written as DNA, the CDR3 is TGCAGCGTTGGGACTTTCGGAGAGACCCAGTACTTC.

The V call is TRBV10-3, the J call TRBJ2-7, with a tentative D call TRBD1 (5 bases). Germline V gene data show CDR1 as ENHRY and CDR2 as SYGVKD. The CDR3 totals 15 residues. The ends were cut back, 0 bases at V and 2 bases at J, with 11 bases in the middle. For the CDR3, the DNA is TGTGCCATCAGTGAGTCCCGGACACTAACCTACGAGCAGTACTTC. Amino acid sequence: CAISESRTLTYEQYF.

J is TRBJ2-7 and V is TRBV29-1; 8 bases are a match to TRBD1. CDR1 and CDR2 (germline): SQVTM, ANQGSEA. The V segment lost 3 bases and the J segment 4 bases; nucleotides outside the gene matches: 8. This CDR3 has 14 amino acids. DNA for the CDR3: TGCAGCGTTGATGGGACAGGAGGTGGGTACGAGCAGTACTTC. As protein: CSVDGTGGGYEQYF.

Details on this clone: Different DNA sequences within this sample yield the same CDR3. The genes are TRBV30 and TRBJ1-6; no firm D call. CDR3 length: 13 residues. The V gene lost 2 bases and the J gene lost 8 bases, with 10 bases spanning the gap. Germline V gene sequence: CDR1 GTSNPN, CDR2 SVGIG (reference sequence). The CDR3 is CAWSKRGDSPLHF. In DNA form, the CDR3 reads TGTGCCTGGAGTAAGCGTGGAGATTCACCCCTCCACTTT.

The gene calls are TRBV7-9 and TRBJ1-1; D uncertain. V lost 3 bases and J lost 4, with 15 bases in between. CDR3 size: 15 residues. Germline CDR1 and CDR2: SEHNR and FQNEAQ (reference sequence). The CDR3 region has the DNA TGTGCCAGCAGCTTCTGGGTTTCGAGGGCCACTGAAGCTTTCTTT. Its translation: CASSFWVSRATEAFF.

The V and J genes are TRBV5-6 and TRBJ1-2; TRBD1 matches 7 bases. The germline V gene has CDR1 SGHDT and CDR2 YYEEEE. The CDR3 consists of 13 residues. V was pared by 2 bases and J by 4 bases, with 2 bases of the junction left unmatched. The CDR3 sequence is CASSLGTAYGYTF. CDR3 DNA sequence: TGTGCCAGCAGCTTAGGGACAGCCTATGGCTACACCTTC.

V is TRBV19 and J is TRBJ2-7; perhaps TRBD1 as D (6 bases). Germline V gene sequence: CDR1 LNHDA, CDR2 SQIVND (reference sequence). V was clipped by 6 bases and J by 0 bases, with 15 bases between them. The CDR3 covers 15 residues. In nucleotides, the CDR3 is TGTGCCAGTAGAGATATTCGGACAGACTCCTACGAGCAGTACTTC. Translating it yields CASRDIRTDSYEQYF.

V gene TRBV18 combines with J gene TRBJ2-3, with TRBD1 identical over 9 bases. There are 14 residues in the CDR3. The V gene end was trimmed by 6 bases and the J gene end by 4 bases; junction bases not matched to a gene: 5. CDR1 and CDR2 (germline): KGHSH, LQKENI. The CDR3 protein is CASSARQGADTQYF. The CDR3 DNA reads TGTGCCAGCTCGGCGCGACAGGGGGCAGATACGCAGTATTTT.

This clone appeared once. V is TRBV11-3 and J is TRBJ2-7; D gene ambiguous. V lost 5 bases and J 5 bases, leaving 10 bases between the germline ends. The length of the CDR3 is 12 residues. The germline V gene encodes CDR1 SGHNT and CDR2 YENEEA. The CDR3 DNA follows: TGTGCCAGCAGCCCAAACCGCGACGAGCAGTACTTC. Translation: CASSPNRDEQYF.

The chain uses TRBV19 and TRBJ1-1; perhaps TRBD1 as D (6 bases). CDR3 size: 13 residues. The V and J ends lost 6 bases and 5 bases respectively, with 13 bases between them. The germline V gene has CDR1 LNHDA and CDR2 SQIVND (reference sequence). The CDR3 DNA reads as TGTGCCAGTAGGAAACAGGGAGGGACTGAAGCTTTCTTT. Translation gives CASRKQGGTEAFF.

The chain carries TRBV5-4 and TRBJ2-5; 8 bases agree with TRBD2. The V gene end was trimmed by 0 bases and the J gene end by 5 bases; junction bases not matched to a gene: 3. The CDR3 is 14 amino acids. The germline V gene encodes CDR1 SGHNT and CDR2 YYREEE (reference sequence). This CDR3 reads CASSLDPGGETQYF. The CDR3 nucleotides are TGTGCCAGCAGCTTGGACCCGGGGGGGGAGACCCAGTACTTC.

This clone was observed once. V is TRBV9 and J is TRBJ1-3; 7 bases agree with TRBD1. The ends lost 4 bases at V and 0 bases at J; junction bases unmatched: 4. The CDR3 has 15 amino acids. CDR1 is SGDLS and CDR2 is YYNGEE in the germline V gene. CDR3 sequence: CASSPRQGSGNTIYF. CDR3 nucleotides: TGTGCCAGCAGCCCCCGACAGGGCTCTGGAAACACCATATATTTT.

This clone was counted once. The genes are TRBV11-3 and TRBJ1-1; D gene unclear. The CDR3 loop spans 13 amino acids. The germline V gene encodes CDR1 SGHNT and CDR2 YENEEA. V lost 6 bases to trimming and J lost 3 bases, with 11 bases between them. The CDR3 region is CASRIQEDTEAFF. The CDR3 DNA sequence: TGTGCCAGCAGAATTCAGGAGGACACTGAAGCTTTCTTT.

This clone was counted a few times. The CDR3 spells CASNPHRGYGYTF. CDR3 DNA: TGTGCCAGTAACCCTCACAGGGGTTACGGCTACACCTTC. J is TRBJ1-2 and V is TRBV19, with 7 bases that match TRBD1. Germline-derived CDR1 and CDR2 are LNHDA and SQIVND (reference sequence). V trimming: 7 bases; J trimming: 8 bases; junction bases outside the gene matches: 10. The CDR3 sequence is 13 residues long.